This T cell receptor (beta chain) was identified in a study of shared clonotypes between healthy human individuals (dated by TCRdb to between 2020 and 2021). Describing the broader study: The cohort included three men and two women between 18 and 49 years of age. Per donor, three plates each were used for CD4 naive and CD4 memory, two for CD8 naive, and one for CD8 memory. To estimate repertoire size and how much clonotype sharing occurs between individuals, the study deeply sequenced the blood TCR repertoires of several healthy adults. To increase sequencing depth and limit assay-specific biases, TCR repertoire library preparation and sequencing were carried out by different laboratories using diverse techniques. Per donor, leukapheresis produced somewhere between about 0.8 and 9.5 billion PBMCs. Broad study findings and their caveats: Clonotypes shared by all four sorted-subset donors showed higher generation probabilities than non-shared clonotypes. The genetic and exposure-history diversity represented was limited by the small number of donors. Sampling was restricted to blood, and TCR repertoires in tissue are likely to differ from TCR repertoires in blood. Pairwise subsampling indicated that sequencing depth was expected to affect the degree of clonotype sharing among donors. Approximately 5% of naive CD4, 3.5% of naive CD8, approximately 2% of memory CD4, and approximately 0.4% of memory CD8 clonotypes were shared across several donors. Naive subsets generally had larger estimated clonotype richness than memory subsets did. Rarefaction of sorted-subset datasets indicated incomplete sequencing despite the large sequencing depth.

Using the deep immunoSEQ assay, multiplex PCR amplified TCR CDR3 regions from genomic DNA. Extracted genomic DNA from each cell subset was distributed evenly across all wells of several immunoSEQ 96-well plates, and each plate was treated as a replicate. For sorted subsets, about 200 ng genomic DNA, equal to some 30,000 T cell genomes, was loaded into each replicate PCR. The purified libraries were quantified using a Qubit 3.0 fluorometer, sized with a Bioanalyzer 2100, and then quantified again using the KAPA Library Quantification kit. Every immunoSEQ 96-well plate was sequenced on a dedicated single-read 150-cycle Illumina NextSeq 550 flow cell. On the authors' methods: Because only junctional sequences without quality scores were contained in the immunoSEQ output, filtering matching that applied to full-length reads could not be performed. To assign V/J genes and CDR3, sequences were annotated using PyIR, a Python wrapper for IgBLAST v1.9, with IMGT germline references. Reads with weak V/J assignments (E-value above 1e-6), missing CDR3, stop codons, out-of-frame junctions, or ambiguous translated residues were removed. V3J clonotypes were defined as sequences sharing an identical inferred V gene, J gene, and CDR3 amino acid sequence. Percentage overlap between repertoires was computed as shared unique clonotypes divided by the size of the smaller repertoire. Three approaches were used to assess repertoire richness: RTK rarefaction, the Chao1 estimator, and Recon v2.1 estimates of unobserved clonotypes. Generation probabilities were computed with OLGA for all TCRbeta clonotypes obtained by the gDNA method from several donors. The immuneACCESS repertoire file appears here via TCRdb, limited to in-frame rearrangements. These files lack a portion of the clones; in checked studies, under half of the deficit traces to unresolved V genes, and the cause of the others is not known. V and J calls and clone size are those listed in that table; D and trimming were worked out from the DNA. This sample lists approximately 2.1 million clones; roughly 93% were detected once. About 0.41% of the sample belongs to the ten largest clones.

The CDR3 covers 16 residues, taking in both the cysteine and the phenylalanine. Only the CDR3 portion is preserved as DNA: 48 bases, with reading frame beginning at the first base. CDR1 and CDR2, looked up from the germline V gene, are SNHLY and FYNNEI. V has 7 bases trimmed and J has 8 bases trimmed; junction bases matching no gene number 12. The donors were healthy, HIV-negative adults who had no recently reported acute infections or vaccinations. Every donor was a Caucasian adult living in Nashville, Tennessee, USA. Magnetic negative selection was used to enrich CD4+ T cells, after which naive cells were positively selected on CD45RA and the negative fraction became the memory subset. After blood collection by leukapheresis, PBMCs were isolated using Ficoll-Histopaque density gradient centrifugation and then cryopreserved in the vapor phase of liquid nitrogen. Analytical flow cytometry was used to check the purity and quantity of every magnetically sorted T cell population. Genomic DNA was isolated from every sorted fraction and measured by UV absorbance on a Nanodrop 2000c.

In this sample, this clone turned up once. Its target antigen remains unknown. No base-level quality is on record; no much larger clone is a single base apart. The chain uses TRBV2 and TRBJ2-6; TRBD2 aligns with 9 central bases. The sample comprised naive CD4+ T cells from PBMCs. The cell subset or site label, as the study defines it: CD45RA+ positively selected. The sequence was obtained from a man between 18 and 35 years old in good health. Some clones in this sample may be carry-over from other donors' samples. The CDR3 is CASTEGLAGTTNVLTF. The DNA reads TGTGCCAGCACCGAAGGGCTAGCGGGAACTACCAACGTCCTGACTTTC.